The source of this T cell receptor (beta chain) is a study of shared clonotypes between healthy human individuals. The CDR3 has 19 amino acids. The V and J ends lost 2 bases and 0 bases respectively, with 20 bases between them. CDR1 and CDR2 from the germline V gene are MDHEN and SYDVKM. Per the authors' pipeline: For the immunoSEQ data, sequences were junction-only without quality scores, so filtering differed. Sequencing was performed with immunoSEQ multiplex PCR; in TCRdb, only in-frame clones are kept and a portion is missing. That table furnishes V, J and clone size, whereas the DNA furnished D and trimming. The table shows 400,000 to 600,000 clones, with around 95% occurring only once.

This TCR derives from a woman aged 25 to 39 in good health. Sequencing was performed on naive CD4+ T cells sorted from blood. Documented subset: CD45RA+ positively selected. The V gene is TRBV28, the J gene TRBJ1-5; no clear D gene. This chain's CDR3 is CASSLRSGSSSTSNQPQHF. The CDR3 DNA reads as TGTGCCAGCAGTTTACGTAGCGGGTCGTCTAGCACTAGCAATCAGCCCCAGCATTTT.